This T cell receptor beta chain was documented in a study of spatial heterogeneity in lung cancer. Study at large: The study observed each unique TCR and UMI combination more than ten times on average in raw reads.

The sample holds many counts of this clonotype. Germline trimming cut 1 base from V and 6 bases from J; bases unmatched to any gene: 6. The CDR3 consists of 15 residues. Stated time point: sample taken at primary tumor resection. Extraction of whole RNA from tumor, nontumor lung or frozen PBMC preceded unsorted sequencing. The cohort: approximately 66 early-stage, untreated non-small cell lung cancer patients. TCRdb re-called the 5' RACE reads with MiXCR, one entry per CDR3 protein. The sample yields about 53,000 distinct CDR3 sequences, roughly 7% seen once. Sequences were derived from PBMCs, sampled at surgery. The source is a female donor with early-stage non-small cell lung cancer. The chain joins TRBV12-3 or TRBV12-4 to TRBJ2-1, with 7 bases lining up with TRBD2. The CDR3 DNA reads TGTGCCAGCAGTTTAGGGACTAGTTTTAGCAATGAGCAGTTCTTC. Translation gives CASSLGTSFSNEQFF.